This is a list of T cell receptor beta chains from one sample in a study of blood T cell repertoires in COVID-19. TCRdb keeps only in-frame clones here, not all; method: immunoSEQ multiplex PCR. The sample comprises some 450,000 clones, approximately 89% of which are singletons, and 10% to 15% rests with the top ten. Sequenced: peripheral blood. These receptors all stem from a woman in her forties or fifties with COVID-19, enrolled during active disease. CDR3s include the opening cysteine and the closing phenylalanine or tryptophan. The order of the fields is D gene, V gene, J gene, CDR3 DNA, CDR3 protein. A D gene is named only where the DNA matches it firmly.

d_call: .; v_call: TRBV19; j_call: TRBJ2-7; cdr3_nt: TGTGCCAGTAGTATGGGCCACATAGGTTCATACGAGCAGTACTTC; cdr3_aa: CASSMGHIGSYEQYF
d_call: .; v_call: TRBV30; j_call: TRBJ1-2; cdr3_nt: TGTGCCTGGAGTGTGTTGGGGCACTATGGCTACACCTTC; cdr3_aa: CAWSVLGHYGYTF
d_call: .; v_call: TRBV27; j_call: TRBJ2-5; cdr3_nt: TGTGCCAGCAGTTTTAGCGCGGAGACCCAGTACTTC; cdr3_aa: CASSFSAETQYF
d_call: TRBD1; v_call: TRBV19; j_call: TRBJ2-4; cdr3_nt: TGTGCCAGTAGTGCGGCACAGGGGTTTTTTGTCAAAAACATTCAGTACTTC; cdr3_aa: CASSAAQGFFVKNIQYF
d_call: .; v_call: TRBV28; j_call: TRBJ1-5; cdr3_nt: TGTGCCAGCACTCCTAGGGGGCAGCCCCAGCATTTT; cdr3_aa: CASTPRGQPQHF
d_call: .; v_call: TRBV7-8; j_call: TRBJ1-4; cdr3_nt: TGTGCCAGCAGCTCACCGGGTTTGGGTGAAAAACTGTTTTTT; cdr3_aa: CASSSPGLGEKLFF
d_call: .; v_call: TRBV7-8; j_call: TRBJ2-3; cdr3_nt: TGTGCCAGCAGCTTAGCTATCCGACCGAGCGCAGATACGCAGTATTTT; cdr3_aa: CASSLAIRPSADTQYF
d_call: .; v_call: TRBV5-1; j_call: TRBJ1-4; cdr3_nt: TGCGCCAGCAGCTTGGCCCGAGGTCCTAATGAAAAACTGTTTTTT; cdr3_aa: CASSLARGPNEKLFF
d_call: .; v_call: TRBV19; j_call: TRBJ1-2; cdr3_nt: TGTGCCAGTAGTATAGGTCCCTCTAACTATGGCTACACCTTC; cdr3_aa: CASSIGPSNYGYTF
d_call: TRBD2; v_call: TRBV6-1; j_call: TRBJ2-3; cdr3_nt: TGTGCCAGCAGCCTACTAGCGGGGGGTTCAGATACGCAGTATTTT; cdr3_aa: CASSLLAGGSDTQYF